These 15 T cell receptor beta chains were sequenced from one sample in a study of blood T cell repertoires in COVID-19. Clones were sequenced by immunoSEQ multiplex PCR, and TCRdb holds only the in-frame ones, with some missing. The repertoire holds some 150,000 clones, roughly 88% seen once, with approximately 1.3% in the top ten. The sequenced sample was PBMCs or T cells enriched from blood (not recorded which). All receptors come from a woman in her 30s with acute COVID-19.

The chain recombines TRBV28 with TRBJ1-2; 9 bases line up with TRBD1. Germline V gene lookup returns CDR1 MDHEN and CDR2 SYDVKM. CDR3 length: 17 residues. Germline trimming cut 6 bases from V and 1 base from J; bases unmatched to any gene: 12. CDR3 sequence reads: CASRTYRDRVYNYGYTF. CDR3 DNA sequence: TGTGCCAGCAGGACCTACCGGGACAGGGTTTATAACTATGGCTACACCTTC.

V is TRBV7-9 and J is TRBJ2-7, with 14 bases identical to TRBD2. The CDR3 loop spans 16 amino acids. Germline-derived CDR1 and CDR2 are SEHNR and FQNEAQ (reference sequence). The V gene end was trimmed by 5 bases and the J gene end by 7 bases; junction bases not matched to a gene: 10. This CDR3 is CASSPGLAGVQREQYF. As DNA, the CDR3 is TGTGCCAGCAGCCCGGGACTAGCGGGAGTCCAGAGGGAGCAGTACTTC.

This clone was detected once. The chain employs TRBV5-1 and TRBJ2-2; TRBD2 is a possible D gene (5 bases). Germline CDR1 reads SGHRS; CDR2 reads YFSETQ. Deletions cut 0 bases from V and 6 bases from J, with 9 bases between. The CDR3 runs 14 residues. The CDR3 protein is CASSLAQRSGELFF. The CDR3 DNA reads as TGCGCCAGCAGCTTGGCACAGCGGTCCGGGGAGCTGTTTTTT.

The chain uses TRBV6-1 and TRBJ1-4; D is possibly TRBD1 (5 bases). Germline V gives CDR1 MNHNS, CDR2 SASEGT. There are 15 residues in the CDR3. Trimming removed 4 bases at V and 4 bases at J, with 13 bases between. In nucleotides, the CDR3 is TGTGCCAGCAGTGTTCTGGACATGAATAATGAAAAACTGTTTTTT. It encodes CASSVLDMNNEKLFF.

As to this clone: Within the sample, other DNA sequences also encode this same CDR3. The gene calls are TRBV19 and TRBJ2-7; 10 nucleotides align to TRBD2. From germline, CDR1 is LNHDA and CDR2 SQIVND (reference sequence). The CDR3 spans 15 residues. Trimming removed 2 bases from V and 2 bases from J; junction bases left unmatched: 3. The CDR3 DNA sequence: TGTGCCAGTAGTATACGGACTAGCGGTCCCTACGAGCAGTACTTC. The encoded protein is CASSIRTSGPYEQYF.

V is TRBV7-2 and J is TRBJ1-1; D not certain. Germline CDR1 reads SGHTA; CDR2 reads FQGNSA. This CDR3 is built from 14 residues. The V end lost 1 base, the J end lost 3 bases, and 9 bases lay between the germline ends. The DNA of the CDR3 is TGTGCCAGCAGCTTAGAGGGAGGCTACACTGAAGCTTTCTTT. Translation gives CASSLEGGYTEAFF.

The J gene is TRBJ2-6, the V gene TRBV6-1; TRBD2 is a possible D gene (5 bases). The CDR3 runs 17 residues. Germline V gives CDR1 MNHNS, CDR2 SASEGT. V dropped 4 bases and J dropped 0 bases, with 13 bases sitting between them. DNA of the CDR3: TGTGCCAGCAGTGTCGAACTAGGGTTCTCTGGGGCCAACGTCCTGACTTTC. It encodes CASSVELGFSGANVLTF.

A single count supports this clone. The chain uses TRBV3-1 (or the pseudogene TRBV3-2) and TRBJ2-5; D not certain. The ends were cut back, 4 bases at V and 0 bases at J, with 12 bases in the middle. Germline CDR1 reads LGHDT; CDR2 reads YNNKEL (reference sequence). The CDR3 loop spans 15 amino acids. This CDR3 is CASSRMAVYQETQYF. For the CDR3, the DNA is TGTGCCAGCAGCCGGATGGCGGTGTACCAAGAGACCCAGTACTTC.

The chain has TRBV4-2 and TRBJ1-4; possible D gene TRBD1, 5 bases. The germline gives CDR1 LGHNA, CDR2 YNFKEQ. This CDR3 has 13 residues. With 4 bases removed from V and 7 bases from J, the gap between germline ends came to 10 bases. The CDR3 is CASSPRQSEKLFF. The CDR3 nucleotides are TGTGCCAGCAGCCCACGACAGAGTGAAAAACTGTTTTTT.

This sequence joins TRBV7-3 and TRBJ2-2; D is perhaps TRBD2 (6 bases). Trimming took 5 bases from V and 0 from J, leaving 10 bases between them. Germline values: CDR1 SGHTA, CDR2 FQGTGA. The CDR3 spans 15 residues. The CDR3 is CASSPRGTNTGELFF. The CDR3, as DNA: TGTGCCAGCAGCCCCCGCGGGACGAACACCGGGGAGCTGTTTTTT.

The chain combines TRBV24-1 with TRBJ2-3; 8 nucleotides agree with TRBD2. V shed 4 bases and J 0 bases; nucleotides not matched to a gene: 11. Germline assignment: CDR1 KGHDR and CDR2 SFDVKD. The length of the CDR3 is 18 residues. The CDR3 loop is CATSDSRLALTSTDTQYF. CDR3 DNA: TGTGCCACCAGTGACTCCAGACTAGCGCTTACTAGCACAGATACGCAGTATTTT.

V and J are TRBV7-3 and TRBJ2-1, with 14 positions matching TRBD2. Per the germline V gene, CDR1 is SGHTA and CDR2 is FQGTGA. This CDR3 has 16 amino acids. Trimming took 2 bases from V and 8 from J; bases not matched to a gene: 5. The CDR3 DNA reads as TGTGCCAGCAGCTTAGCCGGGACTAGCGGGAGTTATGAGCAGTTCTTC. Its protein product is CASSLAGTSGSYEQFF.

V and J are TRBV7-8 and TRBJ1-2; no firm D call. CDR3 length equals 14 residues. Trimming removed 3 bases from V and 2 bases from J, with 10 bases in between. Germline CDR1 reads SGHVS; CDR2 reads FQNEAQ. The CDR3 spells CASSLSPLNYGYTF. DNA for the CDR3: TGTGCCAGCAGCTTGTCTCCCTTAAACTATGGCTACACCTTC.

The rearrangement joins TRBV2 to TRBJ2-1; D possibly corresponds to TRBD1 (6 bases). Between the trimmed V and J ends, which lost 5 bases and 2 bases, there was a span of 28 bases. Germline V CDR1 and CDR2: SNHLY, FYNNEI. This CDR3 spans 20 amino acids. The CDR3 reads CASSRRSASGDVTPYNEQFF. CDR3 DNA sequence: TGTGCCAGCAGTCGGAGGTCTGCTTCAGGGGACGTTACCCCCTACAATGAGCAGTTCTTC.

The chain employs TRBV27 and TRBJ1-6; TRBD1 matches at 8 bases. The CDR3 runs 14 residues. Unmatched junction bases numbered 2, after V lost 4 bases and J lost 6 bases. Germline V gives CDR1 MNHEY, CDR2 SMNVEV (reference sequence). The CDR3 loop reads CASSSTGGNSPLHF. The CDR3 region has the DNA TGTGCCAGCAGTTCTACAGGGGGTAATTCACCCCTCCACTTT.